This T cell receptor beta chain was retrieved from a study of T cell responses to AZD1222 COVID-19 vaccine. Study-wide context: Timing groups of about 4 and about 12 weeks for second doses were pooled. Whole-study findings and limits: Clonal diversity was possibly underestimated, and white British individuals and females predominated among donors. Sampled repertoires all dated from after the peak T cell response. It was only 6 or 7 AZD1222 recipients who were seropositive at baseline.

Assay: immunoSEQ multiplex PCR; the TCRdb copy retains only in-frame clones and omits some. The sample has 150,000 or so clones, approximately 92% seen once. This clone was seen more than once but under ten times. As yet, its antigen is unknown. The receptor was derived from an adult in good health. Specimen: peripheral blood, collected on day 0 of AZD1222 vaccination.

CDR3 nucleotide sequence: TGTGCCAGCAGCCAAGATTTAGGACAGCCCCAGCATTTT. This gives the protein CASSQDLGQPQHF. This chain joins TRBV14 and TRBJ1-5; D is undetermined. This CDR3 has 13 amino acids. Trimming pared 0 bases from V and 7 bases from J, leaving 7 bases between. Germline CDR1 and CDR2: SGHDN and FVKESK.